This T cell receptor (beta chain) originates from a study of blood T cell repertoires in COVID-19. The assay was immunoSEQ multiplex PCR, and TCRdb's table has in-frame clones only and misses some. The table lists hundreds of thousands of clones, around 87% of them singletons, with just under 6.5% in the top ten. Germline V gene lookup returns CDR1 MNHEY and CDR2 SVGEGT. This CDR3 has 15 amino acids. V was pared by 0 bases and J by 4 bases, with 12 bases between. J is TRBJ1-2 and V is TRBV6-2 or TRBV6-3, with unresolved D. This receptor was identified in a woman between 50 and 59 years old with COVID-19, enrolled during active disease. The sample consisted of peripheral blood. DNA for the CDR3: TGTGCCAGCAGTTACTCGCCCGGAGGCTTCTATGGCTACACCTTC. Its protein product is CASSYSPGGFYGYTF.